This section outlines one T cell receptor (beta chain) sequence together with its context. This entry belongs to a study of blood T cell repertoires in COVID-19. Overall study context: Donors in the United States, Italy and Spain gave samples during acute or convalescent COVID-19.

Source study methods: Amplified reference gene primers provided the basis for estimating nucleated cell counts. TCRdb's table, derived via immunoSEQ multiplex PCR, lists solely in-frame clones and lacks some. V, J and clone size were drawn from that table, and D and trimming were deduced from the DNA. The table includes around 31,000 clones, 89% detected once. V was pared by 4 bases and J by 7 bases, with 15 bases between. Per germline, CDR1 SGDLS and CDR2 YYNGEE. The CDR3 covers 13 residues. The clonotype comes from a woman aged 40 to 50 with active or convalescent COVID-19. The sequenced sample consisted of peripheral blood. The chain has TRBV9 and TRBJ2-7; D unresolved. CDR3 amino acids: CASSSRLSREQYF. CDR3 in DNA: TGTGCCAGCAGCTCCCGCCTCTCCAGGGAGCAGTACTTC. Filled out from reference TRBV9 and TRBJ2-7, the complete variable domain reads DSGVTQTPKHLITATGQRVTLRCSPRSGDLSVYWYQQSLDQGLQFLIQYYNGEERAKGNILERFSAQQFPDLHSELNLSSLELGDSALYFCASSSRLSREQYFGPGTRLTVT.